This T cell receptor beta chain was observed in a study of cytomegalovirus exposure and HLA in healthy donors. Overall study results and limits: The study reported that TCR beta sequences accurately predicted HLA-A and HLA-B alleles in most subjects.

A remark on this clone: Its cognate antigen is unknown.

Looked up from germline, CDR1 is SGHRS and CDR2 is YFSETQ. Trimming shortened V by 2 bases and J by 8 bases, and 11 bases separated the two germline ends. The CDR3 extends over 13 amino acids. The PCR made use of 60 Vbeta and 13 Jbeta primers. Using immunoSEQ multiplex PCR, the repertoire was profiled, and TCRdb retains in-frame clones only, with some absent. The sample lists about 80,000 clones; over 70% were seen once. The clonotype originates from a woman aged 40 to 50 in good health and CMV-seropositive. The chain employs TRBV5-1 and TRBJ2-1; possibly TRBD1 for D (5 bases). Sequencing used PBMCs. CDR3 coding DNA: TGCGCCAGCAGCTTAAGCAGGGATCATGAGCAGTTCTTC. Translating gives CASSLSRDHEQFF.